The T cell receptor beta chain described here comes from a study of T cell responses to AZD1222 COVID-19 vaccine. The protocol was immunoSEQ multiplex PCR, while the TCRdb copy is restricted to in-frame clones and leaves out a portion. The sample shows roughly 100,000 clones, about nine tenths of them seen only once. V trimming: 5 bases; J trimming: 3 bases; junction bases outside the gene matches: 5. This CDR3 has 14 amino acids. The germline CDR1 and CDR2 sequences are MNHEY and SVGAGI. Study results and limitations: Reports say nearly half of spike-specific TCRs go after unmutated variant regions. In a largely white British group with more females than males, clonal diversity was possibly underestimated.

Note on this clone: The antigen is undetermined.

The sequence was obtained from an adult who received the MenACWY meningococcal vaccine as a control. The chain has TRBV6-5 and TRBJ1-2, with TRBD1 matching over 8 bases. Sequencing used peripheral blood, obtained 28 days after the second dose of the MenACWY control vaccine. The CDR3 loop reads CASSTTGAYYGYTF. The CDR3 bases are TGTGCCAGCAGTACGACAGGGGCCTACTATGGCTACACCTTC.